Each of the 10 T cell receptor beta chains below was sequenced from the same sample in a study of blood T cell repertoires in COVID-19. The data were produced by immunoSEQ multiplex PCR, yet TCRdb's version contains in-frame clones alone and is incomplete. The data contain 110,000 to 150,000 clones, roughly 90% of them seen just once; the ten biggest clones take up roughly a tenth. The specimen sequenced was peripheral blood. All receptors come from a man aged 50 or older with active or convalescent COVID-19.

As regards this clone: Its ends do not fully match the called genes, so a read error is possible. The DNA of the CDR3 is TGTGCTAGCAGCAGGGAGCTTCACACCGGGGAGCTGTTTTTT. Translated: CASSRELHTGELFF. The chain links TRBV7-7 to TRBJ2-2; D possibly uses TRBD1 or TRBD2 (5 bases each). The CDR3 totals 14 residues. Germline loops: CDR1 SSHAT, CDR2 FNYEAQ (reference sequence).

This sequence joins TRBV3-1 (or the pseudogene TRBV3-2) and TRBJ2-1; 12 bases are shared with TRBD2. Trimming removed 2 bases from V and 2 bases from J; junction bases left unmatched: 19. Germline values: CDR1 LGHDT, CDR2 YNNKEL (reference sequence). The CDR3 totals 22 residues. The DNA of the CDR3 is TGTGCCAGCAGCCAAACGACGGGGGCTAGGCTAGCGGGAGGGTGCCCCTACAATGAGCAGTTCTTC. This translates into CASSQTTGARLAGGCPYNEQFF.

The chain joins TRBV27 to TRBJ2-7; a weak D match, TRBD1 (5 bases). V was cut by 5 bases and J by 4 bases, with 12 bases left in between. Germline V gives CDR1 MNHEY, CDR2 SMNVEV (reference sequence). The CDR3 spans 13 residues. The CDR3 DNA reads as TGTGCCAGCAGTCCAACAGGTCCTTACGAGCAGTACTTC. It is translated as CASSPTGPYEQYF.

The rearrangement uses TRBV9 and TRBJ1-3; 11 nucleotides match TRBD1. V lost 4 bases and J lost 4; bases outside the gene matches: 7. Germline V CDR1 and CDR2: SGDLS, YYNGEE. The CDR3 covers 16 residues. The CDR3 sequence: CASSPQGQGGGNTIYF. The CDR3 nucleotides are TGTGCCAGCAGCCCCCAGGGACAGGGGGGAGGAAACACCATATATTTT. Full variable domain (rest looked up from reference TRBV9 and TRBJ1-3): DSGVTQTPKHLITATGQRVTLRCSPRSGDLSVYWYQQSLDQGLQFLIQYYNGEERAKGNILERFSAQQFPDLHSELNLSSLELGDSALYFCASSPQGQGGGNTIYFGEGSWLTVV.

This rearrangement joins TRBV4-1 to TRBJ2-3; 10 bases are a match to TRBD2. Trimming removed 1 base from V and 1 base from J; junction bases left unmatched: 11. The length of the CDR3 is 19 residues. CDR1 is MGHRA and CDR2 is YSYEKL in the germline V gene. In DNA, the CDR3 is TGCGCCAGCAGCCAAGTCCCAGCGGGAGGGCGGGGGCGCACAGATACGCAGTATTTT. Amino acids: CASSQVPAGGRGRTDTQYF.

The genes are TRBV11-3 and TRBJ2-3; D unclear. The germline gives CDR1 SGHNT, CDR2 YENEEA. Trimming left V 4 bases short and J 4 bases short, with 9 bases between. The CDR3 contains 13 residues. The CDR3 region has the DNA TGTGCCAGCAGCTCCGGTCGGGCAGATACGCAGTATTTT. Encoded protein: CASSSGRADTQYF. The whole variable domain, filled in from reference TRBV11-3 and TRBJ2-3, reads EAGVVQSPRYKIIEKKQPVAFWCNPISGHNTLYWYLQNLGQGPELLIRYENEEAVDDSQLPKDRFSAERLKGVDSTLKIQPAELGDSAVYLCASSSGRADTQYFGPGTRLTVL.

The J gene is TRBJ1-1, the V gene TRBV6-2 or TRBV6-3; D gene ambiguous. The CDR3 covers 13 residues. The germline V and J ends were trimmed by 2 bases and 4 bases, with 8 bases remaining between them. In germline, CDR1 is MNHEY, CDR2 SVGEGT. The CDR3 sequence is CASSYQAATEAFF. The CDR3 nucleotides are TGTGCCAGCAGTTACCAGGCAGCCACTGAAGCTTTCTTT.

The chain uses TRBV5-4 and TRBJ2-3; the D is unclear. CDR1 is SGHNT, CDR2 YYREEE, per germline (reference sequence). V was shortened by 2 bases and J by 0 bases, with 13 bases between the two germline ends. The CDR3 spans 16 residues. The CDR3 protein is CASSFAGLSSTDTQYF. DNA of the CDR3: TGTGCCAGCAGCTTTGCTGGGCTCTCCAGCACAGATACGCAGTATTTT.

The genes are TRBV11-3 and TRBJ2-5, with a weak D call TRBD1 (6 bases). CDR1 SGHNT and CDR2 YENEEA come from the germline V gene. The CDR3 spans 15 residues. Trimming took 5 bases from V and 4 from J, leaving 17 bases between them. This chain's CDR3 is CASSRGDRLRETQYF. CDR3 DNA sequence: TGTGCCAGCAGCAGGGGAGACAGGCTGCGAGAGACCCAGTACTTC.

This chain links TRBV19 with TRBJ1-6; 10 bases fit TRBD1. CDR3 length equals 15 residues. The germline CDR1 and CDR2 sequences are LNHDA and SQIVND (reference sequence). The J segment lost 2 bases and the V segment lost 6 bases, leaving 1 base of the junction unmatched. The CDR3 reads CASSGQGAYNSPLHF. The CDR3 region has the DNA TGTGCCAGTAGCGGACAGGGGGCCTATAATTCACCCCTCCACTTT.